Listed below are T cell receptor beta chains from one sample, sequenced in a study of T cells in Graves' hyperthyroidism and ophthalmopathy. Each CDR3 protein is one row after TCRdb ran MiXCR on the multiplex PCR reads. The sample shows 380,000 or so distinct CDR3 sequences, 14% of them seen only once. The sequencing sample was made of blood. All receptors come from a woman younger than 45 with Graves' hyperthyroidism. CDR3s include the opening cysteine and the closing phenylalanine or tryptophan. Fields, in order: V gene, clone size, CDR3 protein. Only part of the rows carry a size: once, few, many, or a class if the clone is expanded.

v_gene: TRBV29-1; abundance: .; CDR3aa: CSVGPPGISGYEQYF
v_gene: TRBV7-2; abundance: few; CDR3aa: CASSPRLDPDTQYF
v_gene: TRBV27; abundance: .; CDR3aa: CASSPRTGGRSPLHF
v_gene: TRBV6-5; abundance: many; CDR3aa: CASSYSGNSGSSTDTQYF
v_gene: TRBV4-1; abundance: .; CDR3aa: CASSQGTENQPQHF
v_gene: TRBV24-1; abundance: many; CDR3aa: CATSDPNRGVYTF
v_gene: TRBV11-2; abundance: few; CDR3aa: CASSPQPRNTEAFF
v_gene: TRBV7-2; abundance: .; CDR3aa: CASSLSTSILLDTQYF
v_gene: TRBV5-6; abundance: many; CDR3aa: CASRTGTAYEQYF
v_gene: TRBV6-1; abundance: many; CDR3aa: CASGWRPEETQYF
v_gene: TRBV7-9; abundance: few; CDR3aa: CASSLATQGRAFF
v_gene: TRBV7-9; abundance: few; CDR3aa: CASSGSRTSSGNGELFF
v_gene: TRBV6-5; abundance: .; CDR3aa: CASSYSVQGTEAFF
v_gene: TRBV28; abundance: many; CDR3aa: CASSLNVVQPQHF
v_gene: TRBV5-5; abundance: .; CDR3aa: CASSPIGTGVSNQPQHF
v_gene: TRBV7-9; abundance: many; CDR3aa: CASSLASDPPGELFF
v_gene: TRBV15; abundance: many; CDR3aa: CATSGKETQYF
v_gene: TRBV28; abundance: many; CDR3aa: CASSFSAGGDTQYF
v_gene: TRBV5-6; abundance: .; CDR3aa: CASSLGPWGNQPQHF
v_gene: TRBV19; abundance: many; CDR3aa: CASNRPLAGVNEQFF
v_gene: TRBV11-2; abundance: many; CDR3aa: CASSLALTAGKLFF
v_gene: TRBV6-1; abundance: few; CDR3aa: CASSEVKNTEAFF
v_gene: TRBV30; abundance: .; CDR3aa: CAWSPLAPREQYF
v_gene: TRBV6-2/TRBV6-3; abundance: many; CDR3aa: CASSNDRAQPQHF
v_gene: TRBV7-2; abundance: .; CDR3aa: CASSKDRGSGNTIYF
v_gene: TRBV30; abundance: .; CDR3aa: CAWSSIPNQPQHF
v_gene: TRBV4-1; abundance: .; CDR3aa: CASSQQGSWTGELFF
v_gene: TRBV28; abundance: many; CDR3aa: CASRGGRGTYEQYF
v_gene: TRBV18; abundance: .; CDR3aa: CASSPFPGTGAEKLVF